These T cell receptor beta chains were read from a single sample in a study of breast tumors, draining lymph nodes, adjacent tissues. TCRdb itself ran the multiplex PCR reads through MiXCR, one entry per CDR3 protein. Here the sample spans nearly 110,000 distinct CDR3 sequences, around 30% being singletons. The sequencing input was axillary lymph node tissue. Source of these receptors: a female donor with breast cancer. Some clones in this sample may be carry-over from other donors' samples. Both conserved end residues are part of each CDR3. Fields, in order: D gene, clone size, V gene, CDR3 length, J gene, CDR3 protein, CDR3 DNA. A D gene is named only where the DNA matches it firmly. A row's size may be missing; if present it is once, few, many or a size class.

TRBD1	many	TRBV28	17	TRBJ1-5	CASSWPSMTGYHQPQHF	TGTGCCAGCAGTTGGCCTAGCATGACAGGGTATCATCAGCCCCAGCATTTT
NA	NA	TRBV2	13	TRBJ2-7	CARRTGGTSEQYF	TGTGCCCGAAGGACTGGCGGGACCTCCGAGCAGTACTTC
TRBD1	many	TRBV18	17	TRBJ1-6	CASSPLGQGVYNSPLHF	TGTGCCAGCTCACCGTTGGGACAGGGGGTCTATAATTCACCCCTCCACTTT
NA	NA	TRBV5-6	14	TRBJ1-6	CASSLGQGWSPLHF	TGTGCCAGCAGCTTGGGGCAGGGTTGGTCACCCCTCCACTTT
NA	many	TRBV7-3	12	TRBJ2-1	CASSLNYNEQFF	TGTGCCAGCAGCCTAAACTACAATGAGCAGTTCTTC
TRBD1	many	TRBV25-1	15	TRBJ1-2	CASSVGTGENYGYTF	TGTGCCAGCAGTGTCGGGACAGGGGAAAACTATGGCTACACCTTC
NA	many	TRBV20-1	12	TRBJ1-2	CSAVTTPYGYTF	TGCAGTGCAGTGACAACCCCCTATGGCTACACCTTC
TRBD1	many	TRBV7-2	15	TRBJ1-1	CASSLAASGGTEAFF	TGTGCCAGCAGCTTAGCGGCATCAGGGGGCACTGAAGCTTTCTTT
NA	many	TRBV18	14	TRBJ2-7	CASSPDSSSREQYF	TGTGCCAGCTCACCAGACTCCTCCAGTCGGGAGCAGTACTTC
NA	many	TRBV10-3	13	TRBJ1-2	CAISESKASVCTF	TGTGCCATCAGTGAGTCCAAGGCCTCCGTGTGCACCTTC
NA	many	TRBV28	15	TRBJ1-5	CASSLFLYSNQPQHF	TGTGCCAGCAGTTTATTCCTTTATAGCAATCAGCCCCAGCATTTT
NA	NA	TRBV28	17	TRBJ2-1	CASSFGIGPPVRNEQFF	TGTGCCAGCAGTTTTGGGATCGGGCCCCCCGTCCGGAATGAGCAGTTCTTC
NA	many	TRBV18	12	TRBJ2-7	CASSPGNYEQYF	TGTGCCAGCTCACCGGGAAACTACGAGCAGTACTTC
TRBD2	many	TRBV11-2	18	TRBJ2-1	CASSPGLAGVSVGNEQFF	TGTGCCAGCAGTCCTGGACTAGCGGGAGTGAGTGTAGGAAATGAGCAGTTCTTC
TRBD2	many	TRBV27	15	TRBJ2-3	CASSFGGRGADTQYF	TGTGCCAGCAGTTTTGGCGGGAGGGGGGCAGATACGCAGTATTTT
NA	many	TRBV6-6	12	TRBJ2-7	CASSYSATEQYF	TGTGCCAGCAGTTACTCCGCTACCGAGCAGTACTTC
NA	many	TRBV11-2	14	TRBJ2-5	CASRVGRWQETQYF	TGTGCCAGCAGGGTGGGACGCTGGCAAGAGACCCAGTACTTC
TRBD2	many	TRBV11-2	16	TRBJ2-3	CASTRFKRGFTDTQYF	TGTGCCAGCACTCGTTTCAAGCGGGGGTTCACAGATACGCAGTATTTT
NA	NA	TRBV25-1	14	TRBJ1-2	CASLGACFSYGYTF	TGTGCCAGCCTCGGGGCCTGTTTTTCCTATGGCTACACCTTC
NA	NA	TRBV6-4	16	TRBJ1-5	CASSDTADHNEQPQHF	TGTGCCAGCAGTGACACAGCGGATCATAATGAGCAGCCCCAGCATTTT
NA	many	TRBV5-1	14	TRBJ2-7	CASSFGVNSYEQYF	TGCGCCAGCAGCTTTGGGGTTAACTCCTACGAGCAGTACTTC
NA	NA	TRBV7-2	24	TRBJ2-7	CASTNQPSMYLCATERTSLYEQYF	NA
TRBD2	many	TRBV6-5	17	TRBJ2-2	CASSLLAGGSNTGELFF	TGTGCCAGCAGTTTACTAGCGGGAGGGTCGAACACCGGGGAGCTGTTTTTT
NA	once	TRBV7-9	13	TRBJ1-1	CAWSVSSNTEAFF	TGTGCCTGGAGTGTAAGTTCGAACACTGAAGCTTTCTTT
NA	many	TRBV12-3/TRBV12-4	14	TRBJ2-2	CASSFTHNTGELFF	TGTGCCAGCAGTTTTACACATAACACCGGGGAGCTGTTTTTT
NA	many	TRBV6-1	17	TRBJ1-5	CASSDGIVDRGRQPQHF	TGTGCCAGCAGTGATGGAATAGTAGATAGGGGACGGCAGCCCCAGCATTTT
NA	many	TRBV20-1	15	TRBJ2-5	CSAPPKGLVIWTQYF	TGCAGTGCTCCCCCCAAGGGTCTAGTTATATGGACCCAGTACTTC
NA	many	TRBV11-3	17	TRBJ2-5	CASSLGAGGLKQETQYF	TGTGCCAGCAGCTTAGGTGCCGGGGGGCTTAAGCAAGAGACCCAGTACTTC
NA	NA	TRBV19	17	TRBJ1-4	CASSIIQGRAGREKLSF	TGTGCCAGTAGTATCATCCAGGGGAGAGCGGGGCGTGAAAAACTGTCTTTT
TRBD2	many	TRBV7-2	14	TRBJ2-5	CASSSLAGAETQYF	TGTGCCAGCAGCTCACTAGCGGGGGCAGAGACCCAGTACTTC
NA	many	TRBV15	18	TRBJ2-6	CATSRVGQALSGANVLTF	TGTGCCACCAGCAGAGTTGGGCAGGCCCTCTCTGGGGCCAACGTCCTGACTTTC
TRBD2	many	TRBV2	15	TRBJ2-3	CASSQLAGTADTQYF	TGTGCCAGCAGTCAACTAGCGGGGACAGCAGATACGCAGTATTTT
NA	many	TRBV4-2	18	TRBJ1-3	CASSQESWRGRGGNTIYF	TGTGCCAGCAGCCAAGAATCATGGCGTGGGCGCGGTGGAAACACCATATATTTT
NA	many	TRBV28	15	TRBJ1-2	CASSFEGGPGNGYTF	TGTGCCAGCAGTTTCGAGGGAGGGCCCGGTAACGGCTACACCTTC
NA	many	TRBV29-1	14	TRBJ2-7	CSVGRTKSSYEQYF	TGCAGCGTTGGGCGAACGAAAAGCTCCTACGAGCAGTACTTC
NA	once	TRBV6-1	18	TRBJ2-6	CASSEAGGPSSGANVLTF	TGTGCCAGCAGTGAAGCGGGAGGTCCGAGCTCTGGGGCCAACGTCCTGACTTTC
TRBD2	many	TRBV19	22	TRBJ2-6	CASSVLFGQGSGTGSGANVLTF	TGTGCCAGTAGTGTCTTGTTCGGGCAGGGAAGCGGGACGGGGTCTGGGGCCAACGTCCTGACTTTC
NA	few	TRBV7-8	15	TRBJ1-2	CASSLGQGLFYGNPF	TGTGCCAGCAGCTTAGGTCAGGGGCTCTTCTATGGCAACCCCTTC
TRBD2	once	TRBV20-1	15	TRBJ2-5	CSARDLVAGEETQYF	TGCAGTGCCAGAGATCTGGTAGCGGGGGAAGAGACCCAGTACTTC
NA	many	TRBV3-1	14	TRBJ1-5	CASSLGNSNQPQHF	TGTGCCAGCAGCCTGGGAAATAGCAATCAGCCCCAGCATTTT
NA	many	TRBV24-1	14	TRBJ2-7	CATSDHRQPDEQYF	TGTGCCACCAGTGACCACCGCCAGCCGGACGAGCAGTACTTC
NA	NA	TRBV20-1	12	TRBJ1-3	CSARDAGNTIYF	TGCAGTGCTAGAGATGCGGGGAACACCATATATTTT
TRBD1	NA	TRBV5-1	14	TRBJ1-2	CASRGTGWDYGYTF	TGCGCCAGCCGGGGGACAGGGTGGGACTATGGCTACACCTTC
TRBD1	many	TRBV10-3	12	TRBJ2-7	CATGQGAYEQYF	TGTGCCACGGGACAGGGGGCCTACGAGCAGTACTTC
NA	many	TRBV4-1	12	TRBJ2-5	CASSQAQETQYF	TGCGCCAGCAGCCAAGCTCAAGAGACCCAGTACTTC
NA	NA	TRBV4-1	12	TRBJ2-7	CASSQDGYEQYF	TGCGCCAGCAGCCAAGACGGGTACGAGCAGTACTTC
NA	many	TRBV27	13	TRBJ1-2	CASSSNLNYGYTF	TGTGCCAGCAGTTCGAACTTAAACTATGGCTACACCTTC
TRBD1	many	TRBV7-8	14	TRBJ1-5	CASSSTGGNQPQHF	TGTGCCAGCAGCTCGACAGGGGGCAATCAGCCCCAGCATTTT
NA	NA	TRBV20-1	13	TRBJ2-2	CSAYTLGTGELFF	TGCAGTGCTTACACCCTCGGCACCGGGGAGCTGTTTTTT
TRBD2	many	TRBV5-4	16	TRBJ2-5	CASSGGGLAGGETQYF	TGTGCCAGCAGCGGAGGGGGACTAGCGGGAGGAGAGACCCAGTACTTC
TRBD1	many	TRBV30	13	TRBJ1-6	CAWTTGLGSPLHF	TGTGCCTGGACGACAGGGTTGGGCTCACCCCTCCACTTT
TRBD1	many	TRBV19	16	TRBJ2-1	CASSHMGQGALNEQFF	TGTGCCAGTAGTCATATGGGACAGGGGGCGTTAAATGAGCAGTTCTTC
TRBD1	NA	TRBV25-1	14	TRBJ2-5	CASVERRGLETQYF	TGTGCCAGCGTTGAACGCAGGGGGTTAGAGACCCAGTACTTC
NA	many	TRBV15	19	TRBJ2-1	CATSRVPSHSQSSYNEQFF	TGTGCCACCAGCAGAGTACCTAGCCACTCTCAGAGCTCCTACAATGAGCAGTTCTTC
NA	many	TRBV9	12	TRBJ2-1	CASGGQDNEQFF	TGTGCCAGCGGGGGGCAAGACAATGAGCAGTTCTTC
NA	many	TRBV7-9	15	TRBJ2-4	CASSLDRVSGNIQYF	TGTGCCAGCAGCTTAGACAGGGTCTCGGGAAACATTCAGTACTTC